This T cell receptor (beta chain) appears in the sequencing data of a study of identifying expanded T cells in peripheral blood (dated by TCRdb to the late 2010s). For context, the study as a whole: Separate aliquots of the same genomic DNA pool were sequenced to produce technical replicates, and four replicates were compared in pairs. General conclusions and limits of the study: The authors expected biological variance in healthy repertoires might increase further over much longer intervals such as months to years. The binomial model flagged approximately 1.2 differentially abundant clones between technical replicates, compared with about 17 over two weeks and roughly 19 over around four weeks. For all healthy donors, the variance in clone template counts between approximately 2-week samples rose significantly as total template count increased. Across all healthy-donor time intervals, the beta-binomial model significantly cut both the number of clones called differentially abundant and the false-positive rate.

TCRbeta CDR3 regions were profiled with the immunoSEQ Assay using bias-controlled multiplex PCR amplification of genomic DNA. Per the authors' processing: To quantify the absolute abundance of each unique TCRbeta CDR3 region, the sequences were collapsed and filtered. Differential abundance was tested with a binomial (Fisher-equivalent) model and with a beta-binomial model adding time-dependent variance fitted from healthy donors. Any clone with fewer than 5 combined templates was excluded, and a clone was called differentially abundant if its Benjamini-Hochberg FDR was below 0.01. Beta-binomial variance was modeled as a function of total template count across the two samples using the form v = (b*log(k)+a)^2. TCRdb provides this immuneACCESS table in a form limited to in-frame rearrangements. Some clones are lacking; in checked studies, under half of them reflect an unresolved V gene, and why the rest are absent is not known. V and J calls and clone size follow that table, whereas D and trimming were derived from the DNA. The sample includes around 84,000 clones, with 80% to 90% observed a single time. The ten most abundant clones make up 7.3% of the sample.

From the germline V gene, CDR1 is KGHSH and CDR2 is LQKENI. From V the trimming removes 3 bases and from J it removes 4 bases, while the gene matches leave 2 bases of the junction unaccounted for. Reading from cysteine to phenylalanine, the CDR3 counts 13 amino acids. The DNA shown is the 39-base CDR3, in frame from base 1. In the case of this clone: Its antigen specificity is not known. No qualities accompany the bases; no much larger clone lies one base away.

During the collection period, no infections or other immune events were recorded for the healthy donors. Blood repertoires from healthy donors were used as a training cohort for calibrating time-dependent variance in a beta-binomial model of differential abundance of T-cell clones. The training cohort included approximately 10 healthy donors, of whom 3 were female and 7 were male. The donors were between roughly 25 and 64 years old, with an average age of roughly 40 years. Whole blood was collected from each healthy donor at three time points spaced two weeks apart and obtained from a commercial supplier. For immunosequencing, genomic DNA was extracted from whole blood that had not been sorted.

The chain is made from TRBV18 and TRBJ1-2, and 7 junctional nucleotides match TRBD1. Sequenced: blood. This TCR derives from a person between 18 and 75 years old in good health. The DNA reads as follows: TGTGCCAGCTCACCGGGACAGCTCTATGGCTACACCTTC. This translates into CASSPGQLYGYTF.